A single sample gave rise to the 21 T cell receptor beta chains below, sequenced in a study of T-cell reconstitution after alpha-beta-depleted transplantation in children. Unique molecular identifiers were built into the TCRbeta library. TCRdb fed the PCR reads into MiXCR, producing one record per CDR3 protein. The top ten hold about 5.4% of the sample, which has around 500,000 distinct CDR3 sequences, around 13% seen once. The sample consisted of PBMCs from the stem cell graft donor, taken from the stem cell graft. The receptors derive from a human donor who donated a stem cell graft to a child with combined immunodeficiency.

This clonotype was counted a few times. The chain has TRBV9 and TRBJ2-1; D is perhaps TRBD1 or TRBD2 (5 bases each). The ends were cut back, 2 bases at V and 5 bases at J, with 11 bases in the middle. Looked up from germline, CDR1 is SGDLS and CDR2 is YYNGEE. The CDR3 extends over 14 amino acids. This CDR3 is CASSVGDANNEQFF. DNA for the CDR3: TGTGCCAGCAGCGTTGGGGACGCTAACAATGAGCAGTTCTTC.

This clonotype was counted ten times or more. The chain combines TRBV29-1 with TRBJ2-7, with TRBD1 matching over 9 bases. This CDR3 is 13 amino acids long. Germline V lookup: CDR1 SQVTM, CDR2 ANQGSEA. Trimming removed 4 bases from V and 1 base from J; junction bases left unmatched: 2. In DNA, the CDR3 is TGCAGCGTTGCCGGGACAGGGTCCTACGAGCAGTACTTC. Protein: CSVAGTGSYEQYF.

This clonotype was counted between two and nine times. The CDR3 loop reads CASSKGGGGYEQYF. CDR3 nucleotides: TGTGCCAGCAGCAAAGGAGGAGGGGGTTACGAGCAGTACTTC. The chain links TRBV7-6 to TRBJ2-7; D assignment may be TRBD1 or TRBD2 (6 bases each). Looked up from germline, CDR1 is SGHVS and CDR2 is FNYEAQ. The CDR3 has 14 amino acids. V was cut by 5 bases and J by 4 bases, with 15 bases left in between.

This clonotype has only a few counts. The chain combines TRBV7-2 with TRBJ1-5, with D uncertain. The CDR3 totals 12 residues. Trimming took off 8 bases at V and 0 bases at J, with 5 bases between the two ends. Per germline, CDR1 SGHTA and CDR2 FQGNSA. CDR3 nucleotides: TGTGCCAGCTGTGATAGCAATCAGCCCCAGCATTTT. It specifies CASCDSNQPQHF.

This clonotype was observed a handful of times. The chain carries TRBV9 and TRBJ2-1; perhaps TRBD1 as D (6 bases). The CDR3 totals 17 residues. CDR1 is SGDLS and CDR2 is YYNGEE in the germline V gene. The V and J ends lost 3 bases and 0 bases respectively, with 16 bases between them. CDR3 residues: CASSGSKLQGSYNEQFF. In DNA form, the CDR3 reads TGTGCCAGCAGCGGATCCAAACTACAGGGCTCCTACAATGAGCAGTTCTTC.

This clonotype was observed a few times. The genes are TRBV27 and TRBJ2-7; possible D gene TRBD1, 5 bases. This CDR3 comprises 13 residues. CDR1 and CDR2 from the germline V gene are MNHEY and SMNVEV (reference sequence). Trimming cost V 4 bases and J 4 bases, with 11 bases left between them. CDR3 coding DNA: TGTGCCAGCAGTTACAAGACAGAATACGAGCAGTACTTC. This gives the protein CASSYKTEYEQYF.

V usage is TRBV6-4 and J usage is TRBJ2-3; TRBD2 matches at 7 bases. This CDR3 has 13 amino acids. Per germline, CDR1 MRHNA and CDR2 SNTAGT. Germline trimming cut 10 bases from V and 1 base from J; bases unmatched to any gene: 5. CDR3 nucleotide sequence: TGTGCCACCTCTCGGGGGGGCACAGATACGCAGTATTTT. Its translation is CATSRGGTDTQYF.

This clonotype appeared a few times. The chain uses TRBV20-1 and TRBJ1-4; D not resolved. V was shortened by 5 bases and J by 5 bases, with 15 bases between the two germline ends. CDR3 length equals 14 residues. The V gene's germline CDR1 is DFQATT and CDR2 SNEGSKA (reference sequence). DNA of the CDR3: TGCAGTGCTTCGCGGGAGTCACGGAATGAAAAACTGTTTTTT. This translates into CSASRESRNEKLFF.

This clonotype showed up just a few times. J is TRBJ2-1 and V is TRBV29-1; 7 bases align to TRBD2. From germline, CDR1 is SQVTM and CDR2 ANQGSEA. The CDR3 extends over 14 amino acids. V shed 5 bases and J 5 bases; nucleotides not matched to a gene: 9. The DNA of the CDR3 is TGCAGCGTTATTATAGGCGGGAGAAACAATGAGCAGTTCTTC. It yields the protein CSVIIGGRNNEQFF.

The chain recombines TRBV11-2 with TRBJ1-1; D is unclear. Trimming shortened V by 3 bases and J by 6 bases, and 11 bases separated the two germline ends. Germline CDR1 is SGHAT and CDR2 is FQNNGV. The CDR3 spans 13 residues. The CDR3 loop is CASSFWRESEAFF. DNA for the CDR3: TGTGCCAGCAGCTTTTGGCGAGAGTCTGAAGCTTTCTTT.

This clonotype was detected many times. The chain links TRBV6-2 or TRBV6-3 to TRBJ2-3; D possibly corresponds to TRBD2 (5 bases). The ends were cut back, 2 bases at V and 5 bases at J, with 11 bases in the middle. The CDR3 covers 14 residues. Germline assignment: CDR1 MNHEY and CDR2 SVGEGT. CDR3 coding DNA: TGTGCCAGCAGTTACAGGGAGACTATAGATACGCAGTATTTT. Encoded protein: CASSYRETIDTQYF.

This clonotype was counted ten times or more. V gene TRBV7-2 combines with J gene TRBJ2-5; D ambiguous. This CDR3 has 14 residues. Germline CDR1 and CDR2: SGHTA and FQGNSA. Deletions cut 5 bases from V and 5 bases from J, with 15 bases between. The CDR3 region is CASSQTVVVETQYF. The CDR3, as DNA: TGTGCCAGCAGCCAAACGGTTGTCGTGGAGACCCAGTACTTC.

The rearrangement joins TRBV12-5 to TRBJ1-1, with D uncertain. The V gene's germline CDR1 is LGHNT and CDR2 FRNRAP. The CDR3 runs 10 residues. V was shortened by 6 bases and J by 7 bases, with 6 bases between the two germline ends. The CDR3 DNA is TGTGCTAGTGGCGACTTTGAAGCTTTCTTT. This encodes CASGDFEAFF.

The gene calls are TRBV27 and TRBJ2-7; 10 bases fit TRBD1. Germline V gene sequence: CDR1 MNHEY, CDR2 SMNVEV (reference sequence). Losses at the gene ends were 2 bases for V and 2 bases for J; bases not matched to a gene: 3. This CDR3 has 15 amino acids. The CDR3 protein is CASSLSGQGAYEQYF. The CDR3, as DNA: TGTGCCAGCAGTTTAAGCGGACAGGGGGCCTACGAGCAGTACTTC.

This chain uses TRBV5-1 with TRBJ1-3; 8 nucleotides align to TRBD1. The CDR3 contains 14 residues. The V segment lost 3 bases and the J segment 4 bases; nucleotides outside the gene matches: 3. The germline CDR1 and CDR2 sequences are SGHRS and YFSETQ. The CDR3 loop reads CASSSGQDGNTIYF. DNA for the CDR3: TGCGCCAGCAGCTCGGGACAGGACGGAAACACCATATATTTT.

The gene calls are TRBV6-2 or TRBV6-3 and TRBJ2-7; 10 bases are shared with TRBD1. Looked up from germline, CDR1 is MNHEY and CDR2 is SVGEGT. The V gene end was trimmed by 6 bases and the J gene end by 5 bases; junction bases not matched to a gene: 10. This CDR3 has 15 amino acids. CDR3 amino acids: CASSSRGQGIDEQYF. The CDR3 bases are TGTGCCAGCAGCTCTAGGGGACAGGGGATAGACGAGCAGTACTTC.

This clonotype was counted ten times or more. The chain couples TRBV29-1 to TRBJ2-1; no definite D call. Looked up from germline, CDR1 is SQVTM and CDR2 is ANQGSEA. The CDR3 is made up of 14 amino acids. V lost 1 base and J 5 bases, leaving 12 bases between the germline ends. DNA for the CDR3: TGCAGCGTTGAAGTAAGGTACCCCGACAATGAGCAGTTCTTC. Its protein product is CSVEVRYPDNEQFF.

This clonotype appeared a few times. The chain carries TRBV7-6 and TRBJ1-1; D is ambiguous. The CDR3 extends over 13 amino acids. Between the trimmed V and J ends, which lost 5 bases and 0 bases, there was a span of 7 bases. Germline CDR1 and CDR2: SGHVS and FNYEAQ. The CDR3 region is CASSGPLNTEAFF. CDR3 nucleotides: TGTGCCAGCAGCGGACCGCTGAACACTGAAGCTTTCTTT.

This clonotype has ten or more counts. The V call is TRBV12-3 or TRBV12-4, the J call TRBJ2-1, with 9 bases lining up with TRBD1. The V segment lost 6 bases and the J segment 8 bases; nucleotides outside the gene matches: 11. This CDR3 is 15 amino acids long. The DNA for the CDR3 is TGTGCCAGCAGCCTCCCCGGACAGGGGTTCTATGAGCAGTTCTTC. Translated: CASSLPGQGFYEQFF.

This clonotype was picked up a small number of times. This chain connects TRBV29-1 to TRBJ2-5; maybe TRBD2 (6 bases). The germline V gene encodes CDR1 SQVTM and CDR2 ANQGSEA. This CDR3 comprises 13 residues. Trimming cost V 2 bases and J 2 bases, with 9 bases left between them. This CDR3 reads CSVESGYQETQYF. CDR3 coding DNA: TGCAGCGTTGAAAGCGGGTATCAAGAGACCCAGTACTTC. Using reference TRBV29-1 and TRBJ2-5 for the parts outside the CDR3, the full variable domain is SAVISQKPSRDICQRGTSLTIQCQVDSQVTMMFWYRQQPGQSLTLIATANQGSEATYESGFVIDKFPISRPNLTFSTLTVSNMSPEDSSIYLCSVESGYQETQYFGPGTRLLVL.

This clonotype was seen only a few times. The chain combines TRBV19 with TRBJ1-6; TRBD1 agrees at 8 bases. The CDR3 is made up of 17 amino acids. Trimming removed 6 bases from V and 3 bases from J; junction bases left unmatched: 10. Per germline, CDR1 LNHDA and CDR2 SQIVND (reference sequence). For the CDR3, the DNA is TGTGCCAGTAGCCCCACCGGGACAGGCCTCTATAATTCACCCCTCCACTTT. Its translation is CASSPTGTGLYNSPLHF.